The 24 T cell receptor beta chains given below trace back to one sample, sequenced in a study of T cell repertoires in cytomegalovirus infection. Each CDR3 protein gets one entry after TCRdb re-called the reads with MiXCR. The sample records about 830,000 distinct CDR3 sequences, about 31% being singletons. Which antigens these TCRs recognize remains unknown. The sequences come from cultured CD8+ T cells from PBMCs, collected from culture after CMV antigen stimulation. The source of these receptors is a human donor in good health (CMV status not recorded). Some clones in this sample may be carry-over from other donors' samples.

This chain connects TRBV27 to TRBJ2-3; 7 nucleotides match TRBD1. This CDR3 spans 13 amino acids. Germline loops: CDR1 MNHEY, CDR2 SMNVEV (reference sequence). CDR3 amino acids: CVSWDSQADTQYF. In nucleotides, the CDR3 is TGTGTCAGTTGGGACAGCCAGGCAGATACGCAGTATTTT.

The chain has TRBV6-6 and TRBJ1-3; TRBD1 is a possible D gene (6 bases). V was shortened by 0 bases and J by 1 base, with 19 bases between the two germline ends. Germline V lookup: CDR1 MNHNY, CDR2 SVGAGI (reference sequence). CDR3 length: 19 residues. The CDR3 DNA reads as TGTGCCAGCAGTTACTCGCCAGGGGTTACCGTCGAATCTGGAAACACCATATATTTT. Protein: CASSYSPGVTVESGNTIYF.

This clonotype was seen a handful of times. V and J are TRBV27 and TRBJ2-7; TRBD2 might be the D (6 bases). Trimming pared 9 bases from V and 2 bases from J, leaving 14 bases between. Germline assignment: CDR1 MNHEY and CDR2 SMNVEV (reference sequence). The CDR3 loop spans 13 amino acids. CDR3 in amino acids: CASGVGGAYEQYF. The CDR3 bases are TGTGCCAGTGGAGTCGGAGGGGCCTACGAGCAGTACTTC.

Comments on this clonotype: The junction does not match germline at one end; this may be a read error. The V gene is TRBV15, the J gene TRBJ2-1; no definite D call. The CDR3 runs to 14 residues. Germline CDR1 reads LNHNV; CDR2 reads YYDKDF (reference sequence). CDR3 coding DNA: TGTGCCACCAGCGGAGAGTTCTCCTACAATGAGCAGTTCTTC. It translates to CATSGEFSYNEQFF.

V is TRBV20-1 and J is TRBJ2-3; D remains unclear. The V gene's germline CDR1 is DFQATT and CDR2 SNEGSKA (reference sequence). Deletions cut 0 bases from V and 5 bases from J, with 9 bases between. The CDR3 is made up of 13 amino acids. The CDR3 DNA is TGCAGTGCTAGAGATGTGGCCGGAGATACGCAGTATTTT. It codes for CSARDVAGDTQYF.

J is TRBJ2-2 and V is TRBV24-1; TRBD2 might be the D (6 bases). The CDR3 covers 17 residues. V was clipped by 0 bases and J by 2 bases, with 12 bases between them. In germline, CDR1 is KGHDR, CDR2 SFDVKD. This CDR3 is CATSDLPRGLNTGELFF. CDR3 coding DNA: TGTGCCACCAGTGATTTGCCCCGGGGGTTAAACACCGGGGAGCTGTTTTTT.

The chain has TRBV6-5 and TRBJ1-4; D possibly corresponds to TRBD1 (5 bases). Per germline, CDR1 MNHEY and CDR2 SVGAGI. The CDR3 runs to 17 residues. V lost 0 bases, J lost 7 bases, and 18 bases lay in between. The CDR3, as DNA: TGTGCCAGCAGTTACTCGACCCATGGTGGGACGGGTGAAAAACTGTTTTTT. This translates into CASSYSTHGGTGEKLFF.

This chain links TRBV25-1 with TRBJ1-1, with D perhaps TRBD1 (6 bases). Germline-derived CDR1 and CDR2 are MGHDK and SYGVNS. V gave up 0 bases and J gave up 0 bases, with 14 bases separating them. The CDR3 has 17 residues. In DNA form, the CDR3 reads TGTGCCAGCAGTGAATATAACAGGGAATCGGTGAACACTGAAGCTTTCTTT. Translated, it gives CASSEYNRESVNTEAFF.

This clonotype was detected only a few times. The chain couples TRBV2 to TRBJ1-6; TRBD1 is a possible D gene (6 bases). Germline V gives CDR1 SNHLY, CDR2 FYNNEI. The CDR3 length is 12 residues. Trimming left V 10 bases short and J 14 bases short, with 18 bases between. CDR3 in amino acids: CAIETGLEALHF. In DNA, the CDR3 is TGTGCCATCGAAACAGGGCTGGAGGCCCTCCACTTT.

This clonotype was counted between two and nine times. V is TRBV7-6 and J is TRBJ2-2; TRBD2 agrees at 7 bases. The CDR3 totals 16 residues. The ends lost 5 bases at V and 5 bases at J; junction bases unmatched: 11. Looked up from germline, CDR1 is SGHVS and CDR2 is FNYEAQ. The CDR3 sequence is CASSPHWGGETGELFF. The CDR3 coding sequence is TGTGCCAGCAGCCCTCATTGGGGGGGGGAGACCGGGGAGCTGTTTTTT. The full variable domain, in which reference TRBV7-6 and TRBJ2-2 provide the parts outside the CDR3, is GAGVSQSPRYKVTKRGQDVALRCDPISGHVSLYWYRQALGQGPEFLTYFNYEAQQDKSGLPNDRFSAERPEGSISTLTIQRTEQRDSAMYRCASSPHWGGETGELFFGEGSRLTVL.

The J gene is TRBJ2-3, the V gene TRBV11-2, with 7 bases fitting TRBD2. Germline values: CDR1 SGHAT, CDR2 FQNNGV. There are 16 residues in the CDR3. J was trimmed by 1 base and V by 2 bases; bases with no gene match: 6. The CDR3 here is CASSLWAGVGTDTQYF. In nucleotides, the CDR3 is TGTGCCAGCAGCTTATGGGCGGGGGTTGGCACAGATACGCAGTATTTT.

This clonotype has just a few counts. The chain employs TRBV9 and TRBJ1-5; D remains ambiguous. Germline-derived CDR1 and CDR2 are SGDLS and YYNGEE. The CDR3 loop spans 14 amino acids. V shed 0 bases and J shed 7 bases, with 11 bases lying between them. CDR3 in DNA: TGTGCCAGCAGCGTAGCCCCCACAAAGCAGCCCCAGCATTTT. The encoded protein is CASSVAPTKQPQHF.

V and J are TRBV6-5 and TRBJ1-2; 7 nucleotides agree with TRBD1. This CDR3 has 18 amino acids. Trimming at V came to 0 bases and at J to 2 bases, leaving 12 bases not matched to a gene. CDR1 MNHEY and CDR2 SVGAGI come from the germline V gene. CDR3 DNA: TGTGCCAGCAGTTACTCTGGGCAGGGGGGATACTTAAACTATGGCTACACCTTC. The encoded protein is CASSYSGQGGYLNYGYTF.

The chain uses TRBV29-1 and TRBJ2-1; TRBD1 agrees at 8 bases. Germline loops: CDR1 SQVTM, CDR2 ANQGSEA. The V and J ends lost 1 base and 2 bases, in that order; junction bases with no gene match: 4. The CDR3 has 15 amino acids. The CDR3 nucleotides read TGCAGCGTTGAAGGGGAGACAGGGGCCTACAATGAGCAGTTCTTC. Amino acids: CSVEGETGAYNEQFF.

The genes are TRBV12-3 or TRBV12-4 and TRBJ2-5, with TRBD1 matching over 10 bases. The CDR3 is 18 amino acids. Trimming cost V 3 bases and J 0 bases; bases outside gene matches: 10. The CDR3, as DNA: TGTGCCAGCAGTTTTGTGGGACAGGGGCCTCCTTACCAAGAGACCCAGTACTTC. This codes for CASSFVGQGPPYQETQYF.

The rearrangement joins TRBV6-6 to TRBJ2-1; TRBD1 agrees at 8 bases. Germline trimming cut 2 bases from V and 9 bases from J; bases unmatched to any gene: 15. The CDR3 length is 17 residues. Germline-derived CDR1 and CDR2 are MNHNY and SVGAGI (reference sequence). This CDR3 reads CASSYEVRQGASGEQFF. The CDR3 bases are TGTGCCAGCAGTTACGAGGTCCGGCAGGGGGCTTCGGGTGAGCAGTTCTTC.

The V and J genes are TRBV4-1 and TRBJ2-1; D gene unclear. The CDR3 consists of 14 residues. V was shortened by 0 bases and J by 6 bases, with 9 bases between the two germline ends. CDR1 MGHRA and CDR2 YSYEKL come from the germline V gene. The CDR3 protein is CASSQDAVSNEQFF. The CDR3 coding sequence is TGCGCCAGCAGCCAAGATGCCGTTTCCAATGAGCAGTTCTTC.

A word on this clonotype: This CDR3 is missing its conserved last phenylalanine or tryptophan, likely due to a read error. V usage is TRBV12-3 or TRBV12-4 and J usage is TRBJ2-5; 11 bases match TRBD1. Trimming removed 8 bases from V and 4 bases from J; junction bases left unmatched: 9. The CDR3 is made up of 15 amino acids. CDR3 in DNA: TGTGCCAGCGGCGCGTTGGGACAGGGGGGAGAGACCCAGTACTCC. It specifies CASGALGQGGETQYS.

V usage is TRBV2 and J usage is TRBJ1-2; 8 bases are a match to TRBD1. The length of the CDR3 is 15 residues. The trim removed 11 bases at V and 6 bases at J, leaving 17 bases unmatched. Germline CDR1 reads SNHLY; CDR2 reads FYNNEI. The CDR3 region has the DNA TGTGCCGCCAAGCGACAGGGGACTTTTTCGGATGGCTACACCTTC. Translation: CAAKRQGTFSDGYTF. Full variable domain (remainder filled in from reference TRBV2 and TRBJ1-2): EPEVTQTPSHQVTQMGQEVILRCVPISNHLYFYWYRQILGQKVEFLVSFYNNEISEKSEIFDDQFSVERPDGSNFTLKIRSTKLEDSAMYFCAAKRQGTFSDGYTFGSGTRLTVV.

The chain recombines TRBV10-2 with TRBJ1-5, with no clear D. Trimming left V 2 bases short and J 5 bases short, with 7 bases between. The V gene's germline CDR1 is WSHSY and CDR2 SAAADI. CDR3 length equals 13 residues. The CDR3 DNA reads TGCGCCAGCAGTGAGGGTCTTTATCAGCCCCAGCATTTT. Translation gives CASSEGLYQPQHF.

The chain combines TRBV29-1 with TRBJ2-3, with 7 bases lining up with TRBD1. The CDR3 totals 16 residues. In germline, CDR1 is SQVTM, CDR2 ANQGSEA. Trimming removed 3 bases from V and 2 bases from J; junction bases left unmatched: 11. The CDR3 nucleotides are TGCAGCGTTGACCCCCTACAGGGGAAGTTCACAGATACGCAGTATTTT. It specifies CSVDPLQGKFTDTQYF.

This clonotype was counted a few times. The chain has TRBV6-6 and TRBJ2-6, with 7 bases aligning to TRBD1. The V and J ends lost 6 bases and 0 bases, in that order; junction bases with no gene match: 8. Germline V CDR1 and CDR2: MNHNY, SVGAGI (reference sequence). This CDR3 contains 17 residues. The CDR3 is CASSLGQVGSGANVLTF. The DNA for the CDR3 is TGTGCCAGCAGCCTAGGACAGGTGGGCTCTGGGGCCAACGTCCTGACTTTC.

In its sample, this clonotype was seen many times. The rearrangement uses TRBV7-2 and TRBJ2-1; 11 bases are shared with TRBD2. Germline CDR1 SGHTA, CDR2 FQGNSA. The CDR3 has 15 residues. V trimming: 5 bases; J trimming: 8 bases; junction bases outside the gene matches: 8. CDR3 coding DNA: TGTGCCAGCAGCGCCGCCGGACTAGCGGGCGATGAGCAGTTCTTC. Its protein product is CASSAAGLAGDEQFF.

The sample holds many counts of this clonotype. The J gene is TRBJ2-3, the V gene TRBV6-1, with TRBD1 identical over 8 bases. Germline V gene sequence: CDR1 MNHNS, CDR2 SASEGT. CDR3 length: 17 residues. J was trimmed by 2 bases and V by 5 bases; bases with no gene match: 12. CDR3 coding DNA: TGTGCCAGCAGTCTCACCCCGGGACAGGCCCTCACAGATACGCAGTATTTT. Its translation: CASSLTPGQALTDTQYF.